What follows are 10 T cell receptor beta chains derived from one specimen sequenced in a study of T cell responses to AZD1222 COVID-19 vaccine. The table came from immunoSEQ multiplex PCR; TCRdb's copy has only in-frame clones and leaves some out. The sample contains about 90,000 clones, 80% to 90% of which appear only once. Sequencing was performed on peripheral blood, taken on day 0 of AZD1222 vaccination. The receptors originated from an adult in good health.

DNA of the CDR3: TGTGCCACCTCGAAACATAGAATCGACTATGGCTACACCTTC. It encodes CATSKHRIDYGYTF. The chain recombines TRBV28 with TRBJ1-2; no firm D call. Germline CDR1 and CDR2: MDHEN and SYDVKM. The CDR3 consists of 14 residues. V was clipped by 10 bases and J by 3 bases, with 18 bases between them.

The chain links TRBV15 to TRBJ2-1; 8 nucleotides agree with TRBD2. The CDR3 is made up of 17 amino acids. CDR1 is LNHNV, CDR2 YYDKDF, per germline (reference sequence). V was clipped by 3 bases and J by 8 bases; unmatched bases: 15. CDR3 in amino acids: CATSSPSGTRRSYEQFF. The CDR3 nucleotides are TGTGCCACCAGCAGCCCTTCCGGGACTAGAAGAAGTTATGAGCAGTTCTTC.

This sequence joins TRBV5-6 and TRBJ1-1; possibly TRBD1 for D (6 bases). The CDR3 loop spans 16 amino acids. Trimming took off 4 bases at V and 10 bases at J, with 26 bases between the two ends. Looked up from germline, CDR1 is SGHDT and CDR2 is YYEEEE. CDR3 in DNA: TGTGCCAGCAGCCCCAAGCCGGGACATTTGGTTCTGAGAGCTTTCTTT. This codes for CASSPKPGHLVLRAFF.

The chain uses TRBV27 and TRBJ2-1; 10 positions match TRBD2. The V segment lost 0 bases and the J segment 9 bases; nucleotides outside the gene matches: 11. Germline CDR1 MNHEY, CDR2 SMNVEV (reference sequence). The CDR3 is 17 residues long. The DNA of the CDR3 is TGTGCCAGCAGTTTATCTATTGGGGTAGCGGGAGGAGGTGAGCAGTTCTTC. Translated: CASSLSIGVAGGGEQFF.

V is TRBV9 and J is TRBJ2-1; 8 positions agree with TRBD2. The CDR3 has 15 amino acids. The V segment lost 9 bases and the J segment 8 bases; nucleotides outside the gene matches: 16. Germline CDR1 SGDLS, CDR2 YYNGEE. The CDR3 nucleotides read TGTGCCACAACTTCAGGCAGCGGGAGTACCGATGAGCAGTTCTTC. It yields the protein CATTSGSGSTDEQFF. Combining the CDR3 with reference TRBV9 and TRBJ2-1 gives the whole variable domain DSGVTQTPKHLITATGQRVTLRCSPRSGDLSVYWYQQSLDQGLQFLIQYYNGEERAKGNILERFSAQQFPDLHSELNLSSLELGDSALYFCATTSGSGSTDEQFFGPGTRLTVL.

The chain recombines TRBV3-1 (or the pseudogene TRBV3-2) with TRBJ1-1, with unresolved D. From germline, CDR1 is LGHDT and CDR2 YNNKEL (reference sequence). V was pared by 0 bases and J by 0 bases, with 5 bases between. The CDR3 is made up of 14 amino acids. For the CDR3, the DNA is TGTGCCAGCAGCCAAGATTTTGTGAACACTGAAGCTTTCTTT. Amino acid sequence: CASSQDFVNTEAFF.

The rearrangement links TRBV5-4 to TRBJ2-3; 15 positions agree with TRBD2. Germline loops: CDR1 SGHNT, CDR2 YYREEE (reference sequence). This CDR3 has 17 residues. V was pared by 4 bases and J by 3 bases, with 6 bases of the junction left unmatched. The CDR3 loop is CASSPGLAGGVTDTQYF. The CDR3 DNA reads TGTGCCAGCAGCCCCGGACTAGCGGGAGGGGTGACAGATACGCAGTATTTT.

This clone was picked up a small number of times. This chain links TRBV5-4 with TRBJ1-2, with 7 bases that match TRBD1. Per germline, CDR1 SGHNT and CDR2 YYREEE (reference sequence). The CDR3 consists of 16 residues. V was clipped by 0 bases and J by 0 bases; unmatched bases: 5. CDR3 region: CASSLAGRGANYGYTF. The CDR3 DNA reads TGTGCCAGCAGCTTGGCAGGCAGGGGGGCTAACTATGGCTACACCTTC.

The J gene is TRBJ1-1, the V gene TRBV12-5; TRBD1 matches at 7 bases. Germline lookup yields CDR1 LGHNT and CDR2 FRNRAP. Germline trimming cut 7 bases from V and 4 bases from J; bases unmatched to any gene: 15. The CDR3 length is 16 residues. CDR3 sequence: CASVPTGVGSRTEAFF. The CDR3 DNA follows: TGTGCTAGTGTCCCTACAGGGGTGGGTAGTCGCACTGAAGCTTTCTTT. Full variable domain (outside the CDR3, taken from reference TRBV12-5 and TRBJ1-1): DARVTQTPRHKVTEMGQEVTMRCQPILGHNTVFWYRQTMMQGLELLAYFRNRAPLDDSGMPKDRFSAEMPDATLATLKIQPSEPRDSAVYFCASVPTGVGSRTEAFFGQGTRLTVV.

The chain couples TRBV27 to TRBJ2-1, with a tentative D call TRBD2 (6 bases). V gave up 3 bases and J gave up 3 bases, with 18 bases separating them. The CDR3 is 17 amino acids. The germline V gene encodes CDR1 MNHEY and CDR2 SMNVEV (reference sequence). CDR3 region: CASSFYPLMTSYNEQFF. In DNA, the CDR3 is TGTGCCAGCAGTTTTTACCCCCTCATGACTAGCTACAATGAGCAGTTCTTC.